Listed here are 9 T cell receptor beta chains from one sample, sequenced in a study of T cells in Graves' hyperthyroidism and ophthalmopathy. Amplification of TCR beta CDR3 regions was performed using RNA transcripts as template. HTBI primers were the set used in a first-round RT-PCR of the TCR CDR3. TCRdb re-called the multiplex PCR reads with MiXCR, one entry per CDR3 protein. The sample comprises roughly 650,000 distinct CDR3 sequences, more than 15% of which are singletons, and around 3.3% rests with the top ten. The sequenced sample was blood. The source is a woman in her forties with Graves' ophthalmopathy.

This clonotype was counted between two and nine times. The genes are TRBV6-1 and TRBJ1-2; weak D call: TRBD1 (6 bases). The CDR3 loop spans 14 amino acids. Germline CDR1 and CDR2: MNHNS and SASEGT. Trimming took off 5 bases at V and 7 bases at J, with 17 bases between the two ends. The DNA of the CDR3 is TGTGCCAGCAGTTACGGGGCAGGGGAAGGTGGCTACACCTTC. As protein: CASSYGAGEGGYTF.

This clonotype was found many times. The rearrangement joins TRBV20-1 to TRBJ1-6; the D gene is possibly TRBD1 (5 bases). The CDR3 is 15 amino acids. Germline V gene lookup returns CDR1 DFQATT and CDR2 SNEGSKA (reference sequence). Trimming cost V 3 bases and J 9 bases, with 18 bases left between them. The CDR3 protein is CSASKSRGLVSPLHF. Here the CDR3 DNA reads TGCAGTGCTAGCAAGAGCCGGGGCCTAGTTTCACCCCTCCACTTT.

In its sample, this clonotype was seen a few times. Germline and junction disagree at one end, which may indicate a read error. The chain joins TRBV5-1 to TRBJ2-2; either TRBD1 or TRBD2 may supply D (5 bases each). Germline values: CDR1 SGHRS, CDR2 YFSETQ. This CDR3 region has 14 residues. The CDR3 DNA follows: TGCGCCAGCAGCGAACGACCAGGGACCGGGGAGCCGTTTTTT. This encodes CASSERPGTGEPFF.

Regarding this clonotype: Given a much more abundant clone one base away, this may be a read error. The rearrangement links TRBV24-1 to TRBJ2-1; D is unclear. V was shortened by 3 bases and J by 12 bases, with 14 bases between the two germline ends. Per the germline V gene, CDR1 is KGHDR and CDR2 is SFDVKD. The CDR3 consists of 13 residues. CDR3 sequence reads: CATSDNPMGGQFF. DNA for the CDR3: TGTGCCACCAGTGATAACCCCATGGGTGGGCAGTTCTTC.

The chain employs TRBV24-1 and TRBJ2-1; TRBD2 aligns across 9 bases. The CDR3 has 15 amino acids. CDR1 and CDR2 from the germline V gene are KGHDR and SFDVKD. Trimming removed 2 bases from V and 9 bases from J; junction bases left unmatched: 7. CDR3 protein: CATSDWAGGDGEQFF. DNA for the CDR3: TGTGCCACCAGTGATTGGGCGGGAGGGGACGGTGAGCAGTTCTTC.

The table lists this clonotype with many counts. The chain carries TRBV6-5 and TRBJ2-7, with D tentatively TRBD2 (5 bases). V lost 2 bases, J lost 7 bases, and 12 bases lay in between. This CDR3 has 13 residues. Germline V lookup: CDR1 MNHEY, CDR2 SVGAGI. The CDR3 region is CASSYPASGEQYF. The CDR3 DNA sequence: TGTGCCAGCAGTTACCCGGCCTCGGGGGAGCAGTACTTC.

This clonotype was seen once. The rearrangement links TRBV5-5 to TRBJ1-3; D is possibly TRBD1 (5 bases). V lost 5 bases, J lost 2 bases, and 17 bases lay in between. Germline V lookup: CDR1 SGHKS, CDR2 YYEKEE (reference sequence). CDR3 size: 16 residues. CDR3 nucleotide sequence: TGTGCCAGCAGTCGAGCCAGGGATTTTGCTGGAAACACCATATATTTT. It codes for CASSRARDFAGNTIYF.

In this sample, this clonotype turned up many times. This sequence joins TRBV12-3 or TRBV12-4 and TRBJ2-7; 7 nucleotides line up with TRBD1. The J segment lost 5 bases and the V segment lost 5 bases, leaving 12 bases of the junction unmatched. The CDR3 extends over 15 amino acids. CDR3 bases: TGTGCCAGCAGTCTTTCTGACAGGGTCTACCACGAGCAGTACTTC. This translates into CASSLSDRVYHEQYF.

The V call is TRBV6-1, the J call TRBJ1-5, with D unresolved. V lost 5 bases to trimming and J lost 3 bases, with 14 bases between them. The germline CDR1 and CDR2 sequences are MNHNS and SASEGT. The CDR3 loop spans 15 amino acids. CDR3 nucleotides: TGTGCCAGCAGTCTCAACCCGGGCACCAATCAGCCCCAGCATTTT. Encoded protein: CASSLNPGTNQPQHF.